This T cell receptor (beta chain) was sequenced in a study of cytomegalovirus exposure and HLA in healthy donors. General study findings and limits: Upon later analysis, TCR association rates were observed to vary by HLA locus, being highest for DRB1 and lowest for HLA-C. More clonal expansion characterized HLA-associated TCR beta chains than equally common others in a later analysis.

Losses at the gene ends were 7 bases for V and 7 bases for J; bases not matched to a gene: 10. The germline CDR1 and CDR2 sequences are MNHNY and SVGAGI (reference sequence). The CDR3 extends over 15 amino acids. The PCR ran on 60 Vbeta and 13 Jbeta primers. Sequenced by immunoSEQ multiplex PCR; TCRdb stores in-frame clones only, minus some. The table has 150,000 to 180,000 clones, approximately 74% seen once. In regard to this clone: Its matching antigen is unknown.

Donors were ostensibly healthy at sampling, although undocumented immune exposures were probable. The sequencing sample was made of PBMCs. The chain joins TRBV6-6 to TRBJ1-6, with 7 positions matching TRBD1. This clonotype originated in a man younger than 35 in good health and CMV-seronegative. In nucleotides, the CDR3 is TGTGCCAGCACCTTTAGGGACAGAGTAAATTCACCCCTCCACTTT. Its protein is CASTFRDRVNSPLHF.